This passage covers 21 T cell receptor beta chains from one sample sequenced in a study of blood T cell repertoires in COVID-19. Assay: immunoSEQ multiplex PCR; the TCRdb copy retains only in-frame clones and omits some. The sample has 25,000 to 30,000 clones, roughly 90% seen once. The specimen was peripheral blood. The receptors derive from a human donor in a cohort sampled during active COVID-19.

The CDR3 DNA is TGCGCCAGCAGCTTGGATTCGACTCGCTCTGGAAACACCATATATTTT. This translates into CASSLDSTRSGNTIYF. V gene TRBV5-1 combines with J gene TRBJ1-3; D call uncertain. Germline V gives CDR1 SGHRS, CDR2 YFSETQ. The CDR3 extends over 16 amino acids. Trimming left V 0 bases short and J 0 bases short, with 10 bases between.

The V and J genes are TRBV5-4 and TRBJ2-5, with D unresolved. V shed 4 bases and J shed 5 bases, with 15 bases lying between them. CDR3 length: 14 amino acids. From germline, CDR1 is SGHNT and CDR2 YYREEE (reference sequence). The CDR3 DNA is TGTGCCAGCAGCCATACCAACCGGGTGGAGACCCAGTACTTC. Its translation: CASSHTNRVETQYF.

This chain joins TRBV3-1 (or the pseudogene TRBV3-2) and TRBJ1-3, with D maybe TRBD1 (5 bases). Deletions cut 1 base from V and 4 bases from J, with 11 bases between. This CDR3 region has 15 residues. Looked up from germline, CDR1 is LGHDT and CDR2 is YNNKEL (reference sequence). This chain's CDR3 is CASSQGSQGGNTIYF. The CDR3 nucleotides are TGTGCCAGCAGCCAAGGGAGCCAGGGAGGAAACACCATATATTTT.

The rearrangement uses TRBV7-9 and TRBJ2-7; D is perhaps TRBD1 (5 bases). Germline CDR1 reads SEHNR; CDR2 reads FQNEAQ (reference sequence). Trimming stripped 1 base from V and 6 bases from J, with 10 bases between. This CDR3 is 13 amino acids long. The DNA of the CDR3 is TGTGCCAGCAGCTTAGTAGACACAGGCGAGCAGTACTTC. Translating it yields CASSLVDTGEQYF.

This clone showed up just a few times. CDR3 amino acids: CASRQGRRPLHF. CDR3 sequence (DNA): TGTGCCAGCAGGCAGGGCCGGCGTCCCCTCCACTTT. J is TRBJ1-6 and V is TRBV6-5, with D maybe TRBD1 (5 bases). The CDR3 is made up of 12 amino acids. Trimming left V 6 bases short and J 13 bases short, with 13 bases between. Per the germline V gene, CDR1 is MNHEY and CDR2 is SVGAGI.

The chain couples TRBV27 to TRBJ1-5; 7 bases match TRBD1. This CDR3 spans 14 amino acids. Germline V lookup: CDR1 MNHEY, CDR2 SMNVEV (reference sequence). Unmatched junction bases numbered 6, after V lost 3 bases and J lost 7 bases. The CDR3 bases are TGTGCCAGCAGTTTTGAGGGGGCTGAACAGCCCCAGCATTTT. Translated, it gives CASSFEGAEQPQHF.

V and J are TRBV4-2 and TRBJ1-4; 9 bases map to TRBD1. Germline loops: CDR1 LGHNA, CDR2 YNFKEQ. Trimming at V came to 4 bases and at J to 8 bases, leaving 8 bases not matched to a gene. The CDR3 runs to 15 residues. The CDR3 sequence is CASSPEGQGGEKLFF. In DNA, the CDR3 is TGTGCCAGCAGCCCCGAGGGACAGGGAGGCGAAAAACTGTTTTTT.

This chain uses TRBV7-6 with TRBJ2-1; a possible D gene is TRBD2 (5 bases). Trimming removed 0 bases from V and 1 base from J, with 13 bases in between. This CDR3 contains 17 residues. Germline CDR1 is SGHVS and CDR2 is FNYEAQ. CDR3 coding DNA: TGTGCCAGCAGCTTAGCGTCTCAGCGGCTTTCCTACAATGAGCAGTTCTTC. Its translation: CASSLASQRLSYNEQFF.

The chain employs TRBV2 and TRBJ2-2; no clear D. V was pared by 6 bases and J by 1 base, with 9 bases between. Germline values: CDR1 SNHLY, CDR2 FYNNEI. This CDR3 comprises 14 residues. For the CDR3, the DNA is TGTGCCAGCAGACCTGACAAGAACACCGGGGAGCTGTTTTTT. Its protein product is CASRPDKNTGELFF.

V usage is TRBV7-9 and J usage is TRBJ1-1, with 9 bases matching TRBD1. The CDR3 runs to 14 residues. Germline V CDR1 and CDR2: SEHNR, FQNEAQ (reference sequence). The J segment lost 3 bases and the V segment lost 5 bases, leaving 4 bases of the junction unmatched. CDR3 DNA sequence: TGTGCCAGCAGCGAAGGACAGGGGCACACTGAAGCTTTCTTT. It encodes CASSEGQGHTEAFF. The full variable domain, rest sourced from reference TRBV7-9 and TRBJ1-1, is DTGVSQNPRHKITKRGQNVTFRCDPISEHNRLYWYRQTLGQGPEFLTYFQNEAQLEKSRLLSDRFSAERPKGSFSTLEIQRTEQGDSAMYLCASSEGQGHTEAFFGQGTRLTVV.

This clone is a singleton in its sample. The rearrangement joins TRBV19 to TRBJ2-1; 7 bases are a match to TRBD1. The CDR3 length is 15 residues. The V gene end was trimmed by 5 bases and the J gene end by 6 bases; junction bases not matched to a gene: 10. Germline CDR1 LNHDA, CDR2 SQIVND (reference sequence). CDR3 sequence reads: CASSPPDRQRNEQFF. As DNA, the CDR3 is TGTGCCAGTAGTCCCCCGGACAGGCAACGCAATGAGCAGTTCTTC.

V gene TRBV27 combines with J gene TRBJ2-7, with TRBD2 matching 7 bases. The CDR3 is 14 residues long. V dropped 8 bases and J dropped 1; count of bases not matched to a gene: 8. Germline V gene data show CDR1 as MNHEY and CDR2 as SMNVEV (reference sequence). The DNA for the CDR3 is TGTGCCAGCGGGCTGGGGGGACTATCCTACGAGCAGTACTTC. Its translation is CASGLGGLSYEQYF.

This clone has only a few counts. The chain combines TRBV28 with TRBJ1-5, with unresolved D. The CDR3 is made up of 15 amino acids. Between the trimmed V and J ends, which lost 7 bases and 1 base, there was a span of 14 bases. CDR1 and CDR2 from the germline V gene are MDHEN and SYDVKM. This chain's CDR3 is CASTQSLGSNQPQHF. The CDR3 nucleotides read TGTGCCAGCACTCAGTCTCTTGGCAGCAATCAGCCCCAGCATTTT. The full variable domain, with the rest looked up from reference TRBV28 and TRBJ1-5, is DVKVTQSSRYLVKRTGEKVFLECVQDMDHENMFWYRQDPGLGLRLIYFSYDVKMKEKGDIPEGYSVSREKKERFSLILESASTNQTSMYLCASTQSLGSNQPQHFGDGTRLSIL.

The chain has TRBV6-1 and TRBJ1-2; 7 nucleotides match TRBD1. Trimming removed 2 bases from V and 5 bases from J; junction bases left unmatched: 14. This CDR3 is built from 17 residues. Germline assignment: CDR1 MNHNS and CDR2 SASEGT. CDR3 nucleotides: TGTGCCAGCAGTGAAACGGAGGGGGCAAAGAAGAAGTATGGCTACACCTTC. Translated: CASSETEGAKKKYGYTF.

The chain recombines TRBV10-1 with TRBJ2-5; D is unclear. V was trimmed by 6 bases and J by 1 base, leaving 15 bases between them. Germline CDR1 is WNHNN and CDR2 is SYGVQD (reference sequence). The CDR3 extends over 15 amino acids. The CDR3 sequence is CASSDRGSRQETQYF. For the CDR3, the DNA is TGCGCCAGCAGCGACCGAGGAAGCCGCCAAGAGACCCAGTACTTC.

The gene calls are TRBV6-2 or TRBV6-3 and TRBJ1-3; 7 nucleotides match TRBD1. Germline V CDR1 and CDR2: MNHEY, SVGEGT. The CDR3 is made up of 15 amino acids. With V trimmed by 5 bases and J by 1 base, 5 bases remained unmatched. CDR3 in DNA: TGTGCCAGCAGTATCGACAGGGCGTCTGGAAACACCATATATTTT. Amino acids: CASSIDRASGNTIYF.

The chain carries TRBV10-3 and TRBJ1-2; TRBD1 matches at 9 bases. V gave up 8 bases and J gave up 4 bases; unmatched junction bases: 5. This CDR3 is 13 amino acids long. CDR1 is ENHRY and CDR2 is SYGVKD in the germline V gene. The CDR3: CAIGGQGSYGYTF. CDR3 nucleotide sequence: TGTGCCATCGGCGGACAGGGGTCCTATGGCTACACCTTC.

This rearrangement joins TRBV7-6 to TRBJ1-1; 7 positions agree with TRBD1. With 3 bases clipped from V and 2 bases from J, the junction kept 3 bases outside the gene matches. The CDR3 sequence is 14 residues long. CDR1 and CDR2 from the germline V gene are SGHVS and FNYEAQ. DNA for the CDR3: TGTGCCAGCAGCTTCGACAGGGCCAACACTGAAGCTTTCTTT. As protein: CASSFDRANTEAFF.

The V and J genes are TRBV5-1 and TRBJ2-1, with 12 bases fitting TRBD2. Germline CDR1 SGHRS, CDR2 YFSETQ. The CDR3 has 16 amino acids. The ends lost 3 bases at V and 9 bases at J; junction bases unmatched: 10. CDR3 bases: TGCGCCAGCAGCTATATGACTAGCGGGAGATTCGGTGAGCAGTTCTTC. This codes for CASSYMTSGRFGEQFF.

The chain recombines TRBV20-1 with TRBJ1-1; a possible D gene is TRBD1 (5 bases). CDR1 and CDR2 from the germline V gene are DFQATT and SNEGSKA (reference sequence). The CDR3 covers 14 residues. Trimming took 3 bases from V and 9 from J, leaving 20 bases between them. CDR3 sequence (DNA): TGCAGTGCTAGTCTCAGGGATGGTATTGGGAAAGCTTTCTTT. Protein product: CSASLRDGIGKAFF.

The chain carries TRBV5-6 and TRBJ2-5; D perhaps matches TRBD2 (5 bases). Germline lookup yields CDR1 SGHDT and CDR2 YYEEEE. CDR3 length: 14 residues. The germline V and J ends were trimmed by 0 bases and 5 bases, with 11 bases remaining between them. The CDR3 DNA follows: TGTGCCAGCAGCTTGGCTTCAGGCGGGGAGACCCAGTACTTC. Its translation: CASSLASGGETQYF.